The following is a TCR beta chain sequence with its context. Its cognate antigen is unknown. These data belong to a study of regulatory T cells in long-lasting Graves disease. Study-wide findings and caveats: Reduced TCR diversity was observed in persistent Graves' patients versus newly diagnosed patients.

This CDR3 has 18 amino acids. J gave up 1 base and V 2 bases, and 12 bases lay outside the gene matches. Germline assignment: CDR1 SEHNR and CDR2 FQNEAQ (reference sequence). iRepertoire HTBI primers and Arm-PCR of CDR3 regions built TCR beta libraries. As originally analysed: Across samples, 62 TRBV and some 14 TRBJ segments were found. TCRdb independently ran MiXCR on the multiplex PCR reads; one entry per CDR3 protein. TCRdb assigned the V and J calls; the authors' analysis was not used. The sample shows hundreds of thousands of distinct CDR3 sequences, about 16% of them seen only once. Time point denoted: newly diagnosed GD, antithyroid drugs for less than 3 months. Construction of the TCR library relied on RNA isolated from PBMCs. The sample was also reused in another study, on T cells in Graves' hyperthyroidism and ophthalmopathy.

The rearrangement uses TRBV7-9 and TRBJ2-3; TRBD1 matches 7 bases. This receptor was obtained from a woman between 25 and 40 years old with Graves disease. This specimen consisted of peripheral blood mononuclear cells (PBMCs), obtained at new diagnosis, from a patient treated with antithyroid drugs. CDR3 DNA sequence: TGTGCCAGCAGCTTAACCCTTGGCCGGGACAGTCGCACAGATACGCAGTATTTT. As protein: CASSLTLGRDSRTDTQYF.